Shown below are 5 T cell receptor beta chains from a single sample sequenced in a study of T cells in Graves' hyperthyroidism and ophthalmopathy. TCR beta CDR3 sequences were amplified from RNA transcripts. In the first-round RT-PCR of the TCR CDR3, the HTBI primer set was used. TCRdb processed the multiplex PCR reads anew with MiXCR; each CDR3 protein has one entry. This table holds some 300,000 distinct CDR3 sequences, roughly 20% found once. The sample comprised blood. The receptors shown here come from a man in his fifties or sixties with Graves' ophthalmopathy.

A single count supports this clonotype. The CDR3 reads CASSTGTVGANYGYTF. Written as DNA, the CDR3 is TGTGCCAGCAGCACTGGGACAGTGGGAGCTAACTATGGCTACACCTTC. V and J are TRBV6-1 and TRBJ1-2, with 7 bases matching TRBD1. The germline V gene encodes CDR1 MNHNS and CDR2 SASEGT. This CDR3 has 16 amino acids. Trimming at V came to 6 bases and at J to 0 bases, leaving 10 bases not matched to a gene.

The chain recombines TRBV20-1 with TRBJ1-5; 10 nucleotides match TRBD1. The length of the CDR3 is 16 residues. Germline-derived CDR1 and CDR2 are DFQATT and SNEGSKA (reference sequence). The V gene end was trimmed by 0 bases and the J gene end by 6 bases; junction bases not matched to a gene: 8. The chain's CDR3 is CSARDPGDRGSQPQHF. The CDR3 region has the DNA TGCAGTGCTAGAGATCCGGGGGACAGGGGTAGTCAGCCCCAGCATTTT.

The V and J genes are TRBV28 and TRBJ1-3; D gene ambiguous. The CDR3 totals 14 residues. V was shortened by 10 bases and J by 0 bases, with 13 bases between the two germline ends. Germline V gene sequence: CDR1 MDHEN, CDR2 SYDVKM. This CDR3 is CATSTPPSGNTIYF. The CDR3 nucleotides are TGTGCCACCTCGACCCCCCCCTCTGGAAACACCATATATTTT.

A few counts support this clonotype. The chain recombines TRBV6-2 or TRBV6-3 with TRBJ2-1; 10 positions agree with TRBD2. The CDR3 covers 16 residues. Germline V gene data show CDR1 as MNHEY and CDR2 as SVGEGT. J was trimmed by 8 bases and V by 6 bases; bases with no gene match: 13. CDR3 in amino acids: CASSPPRGLADHEQFF. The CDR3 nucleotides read TGTGCCAGCAGCCCCCCTCGTGGACTAGCGGATCATGAGCAGTTCTTC.

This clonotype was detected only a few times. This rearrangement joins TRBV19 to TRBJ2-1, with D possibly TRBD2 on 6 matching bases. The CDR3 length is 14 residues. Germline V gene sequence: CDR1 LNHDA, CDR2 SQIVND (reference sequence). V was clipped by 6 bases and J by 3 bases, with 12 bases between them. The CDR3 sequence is CASRGPSVYNEQFF. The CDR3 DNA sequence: TGTGCCAGTAGAGGGCCTAGCGTCTACAATGAGCAGTTCTTC.